What follows describes a single T cell receptor (beta chain). The data derive from a study of blood T cell repertoires in COVID-19. Across the whole study: Collection of acute and convalescent COVID-19 samples took place in the United States, Italy and Spain. The analysed material was cDNA or gDNA that came from T cells, B-cell-depleted T cells, or PBMCs.

Study processing details: The authors estimated nucleated cell counts from reference gene primer amplification. The assay was immunoSEQ multiplex PCR, and TCRdb's table has in-frame clones only and misses some. The D gene and trimming were derived from the DNA, and the V and J assignments and clone size from that table. The repertoire consists of 250,000 to 300,000 clones, with 70% to 90% occurring once and the leading ten covering 9.5% to 11%. CDR3 size: 18 residues. V is TRBV21-1 and J is TRBJ2-3; the table's TRBD2 call for D was not verified on the DNA. TRBV21-1 is a known pseudogene. The sample taken for sequencing was peripheral blood. This clonotype was sampled from a woman in her 70s with acute or convalescent COVID-19. This chain's CDR3 is CASSKSSFPDSDTDTQYF. The CDR3 DNA sequence: TGTGCCAGCAGCAAAAGCAGTTTTCCGGACTCCGACACAGATACGCAGTATTTT.